This T cell receptor (beta chain) was identified in a study of CD8 T cells in ankylosing spondylitis. Study-level points and caveats: Within matched ankylosing spondylitis synovial fluid, disease-linked clones were reportedly significantly enriched. Blood of patients with ankylosing spondylitis appeared to be characterized by a TCR beta motif of about eight highly homologous variants.

Each TCR beta library was made by quantitative 5'-RACE that incorporated molecular barcodes. TCRdb processed the 5' RACE reads anew with MiXCR; each CDR3 protein has one entry. Of around 35,000 distinct CDR3 sequences detected, about an eighth appear once; the ten largest clones hold approximately 31%. The CDR3 spans 15 residues. Germline V gene sequence: CDR1 SGHTA, CDR2 FQGNSA. V lost 1 base and J lost 2, with 10 bases in between. A word on this clonotype: The antigen is undetermined.

Sequencing was carried out using synovial fluid, either unsorted or a sorted T cell fraction (not recorded which). The receptor was isolated from a male donor with ankylosing spondylitis. The chain has TRBV7-2 and TRBJ2-3, with D possibly being TRBD2 (5 bases). DNA of the CDR3: TGTGCCAGCAGCTTAGGCCCCGGGAACACAGATACGCAGTATTTT. Translated, it gives CASSLGPGNTDTQYF.